Described below is a single TCR beta chain sequence and its context. It has no known antigen specificity. Base-call qualities are not available, and no considerably larger clone is one nucleotide away. The CDR1 and CDR2 encoded by the germline V gene (reference sequence) are SEHNR and FQNEAQ. At the junction V is shortened by 5 bases and J by 6 bases, with 7 bases in between. The cysteine opens and the phenylalanine closes a CDR3 of 12 amino acids. The entry retains the CDR3 DNA only, 36 bases that are in frame from base 1. TCRbeta CDR3 regions were amplified from genomic DNA by means of the immunoSEQ Assay, a bias-controlled multiplex PCR. The published analysis was carried out like this. Nucleated cell counts per sample were estimated from amplification of reference gene primers within the assay. To quantify the absolute abundance of each unique TCRbeta CDR3 rearrangement, sequence reads were collapsed and filtered. For each sample, productive Simpson clonality was calculated as the square root of Simpson's diversity index over productive rearrangements. This immuneACCESS table, as held by TCRdb, lists in-frame sequences with V and J called but not all clones. Of the missing ones, under half trace to an unresolved V gene in checked studies; the others have no known cause. For V, J and clone size, that table is used; D and trimming come from the DNA. This sample is represented by 60,000 to 65,000 clones; around 82% of them were singletons. Together, the top ten hold 11% to 15% of the sample.

At one collaborating source in Seattle, patients were enrolled during active infection and were followed longitudinally through the course of disease. The collaborating institutions used their own protocols to collect whole blood in K2EDTA tubes. For TCRbeta analysis, collaborator samples were shipped as frozen whole blood, as isolated PBMCs, or as DNA extracted from either sample type. The sample is drawn from a study of blood T cell repertoires in COVID-19 (TCRdb year 2020). Regarding the complete study: Samples from collaborators originated in the United States, Italy and Spain and spanned both the acute and convalescent phases of COVID-19. The prospective study material was composed of cDNA or gDNA derived from T cells, B-cell-depleted T cells, or PBMCs. Deeply sampled blood TCRbeta repertoires from subjects exposed to, actively infected with, or recovered from COVID-19 were included in the dataset. The repertoires were released in a freely available public database intended as a resource for research on the immune response to SARS-CoV-2. Samples were obtained from the ongoing ImmuneRACE study (first 160 participants) and from 1,000 to 1,500 subjects provided by 6 global collaborators. Nearly every sample came with metadata listing a de-identified subject ID, COVID-19 status, age in years and sex. Where HLA class I and class II types were available, the types were taken from metadata supplied by the sample provider, not from assay-based typing.

The paper's findings and limits, for the study overall: The quantity of clinical and demographic metadata differed by source and by participant and was supplied without curation.

This clonotype was obtained from a man between 60 and 75 years old with COVID-19, enrolled during active disease. Here the chain combines TRBV7-9 and TRBJ2-2, with no confidently assigned D gene. The sequencing input was peripheral blood. CDR3 sequence: CASSPASGELFF. In nucleotide form, the sequence is TGTGCCAGCAGCCCAGCGTCCGGGGAGCTGTTTTTT.